The sequence of this TCR beta chain was determined in a study of regulatory T cells in long-lasting Graves disease. The CDR3 runs to 14 residues. V lost 5 bases and J lost 6, with 16 bases in between. In its sample, this clonotype was seen many times. Its antigen is still unknown. Stated time point: newly diagnosed GD, antithyroid drugs for less than 3 months. There was RNA extracted from PBMCs, and the TCR library was made from it. Study-wide points: TRBV28 was favored in persistent disease, as were TRBJ1-2 and TRBJ2-5.

Building of the TCR beta libraries involved iRepertoire HTBI primers and Arm-PCR of CDR3 regions. TCRdb redid the calling of the multiplex PCR reads with MiXCR, one entry per CDR3 protein. The data show 350,000 to 500,000 distinct CDR3 sequences, about 14% seen once. These records were also assigned to another study, of T cells in Graves' hyperthyroidism and ophthalmopathy.

The rearrangement links TRBV12-3 or TRBV12-4 to TRBJ1-2; D uncertain. The material was peripheral blood mononuclear cells (PBMCs), obtained at new diagnosis, from a patient treated with antithyroid drugs. The sequence was obtained from a woman aged 50 to 60 with Graves disease. DNA of the CDR3: TGTGCCAGCAGTCCGACATATGGGTCGGATGGCTACACCTTC. Its translation: CASSPTYGSDGYTF.